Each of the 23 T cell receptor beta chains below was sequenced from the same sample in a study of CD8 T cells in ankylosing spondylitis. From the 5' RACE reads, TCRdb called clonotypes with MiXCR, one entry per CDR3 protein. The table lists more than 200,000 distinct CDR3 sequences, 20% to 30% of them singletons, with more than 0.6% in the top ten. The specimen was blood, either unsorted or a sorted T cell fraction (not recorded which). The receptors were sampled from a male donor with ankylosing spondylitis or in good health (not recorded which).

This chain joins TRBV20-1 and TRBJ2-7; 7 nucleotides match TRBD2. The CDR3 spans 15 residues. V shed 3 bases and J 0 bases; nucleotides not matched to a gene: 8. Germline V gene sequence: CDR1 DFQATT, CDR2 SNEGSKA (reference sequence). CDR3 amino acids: CSASGWEGASYEQYF. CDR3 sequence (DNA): TGCAGTGCTAGTGGTTGGGAGGGCGCCTCCTACGAGCAGTACTTC.

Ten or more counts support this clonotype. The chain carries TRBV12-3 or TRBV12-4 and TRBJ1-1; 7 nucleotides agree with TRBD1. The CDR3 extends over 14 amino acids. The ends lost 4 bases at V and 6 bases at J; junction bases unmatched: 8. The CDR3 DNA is TGTGCCAGCAGTTCCGAGGGGGCGAGGCCTGAAGCTTTCTTT. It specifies CASSSEGARPEAFF.

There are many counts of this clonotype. The CDR3 protein is CASSDTGDNEQFF. CDR3 DNA: TGTGCCAGCAGTGATACAGGGGACAATGAGCAGTTCTTC. V gene TRBV2 combines with J gene TRBJ2-1; 7 bases map to TRBD1. Germline assignment: CDR1 SNHLY and CDR2 FYNNEI. The V segment lost 3 bases and the J segment 5 bases; nucleotides outside the gene matches: 1. There are 13 residues in the CDR3.

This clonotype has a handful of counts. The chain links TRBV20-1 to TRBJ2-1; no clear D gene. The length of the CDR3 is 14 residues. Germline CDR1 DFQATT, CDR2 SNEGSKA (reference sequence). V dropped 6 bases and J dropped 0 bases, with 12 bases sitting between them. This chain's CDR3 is CSALRVSSYNEQFF. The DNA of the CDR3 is TGCAGTGCGCTTCGAGTGAGCTCCTACAATGAGCAGTTCTTC.

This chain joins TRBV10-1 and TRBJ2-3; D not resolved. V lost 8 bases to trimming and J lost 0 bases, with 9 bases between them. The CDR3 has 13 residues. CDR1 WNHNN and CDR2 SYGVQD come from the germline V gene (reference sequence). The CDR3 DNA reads TGCGCCAGCGCGGAATTCAGCACAGATACGCAGTATTTT. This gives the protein CASAEFSTDTQYF.

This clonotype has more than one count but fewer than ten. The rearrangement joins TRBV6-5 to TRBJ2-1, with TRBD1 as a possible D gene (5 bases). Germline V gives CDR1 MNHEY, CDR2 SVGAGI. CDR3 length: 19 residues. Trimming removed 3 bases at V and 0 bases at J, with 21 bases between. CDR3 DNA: TGTGCCAGCAGTTATTACAAGGCGACAGACATAAGCTCCTACAATGAGCAGTTCTTC. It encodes CASSYYKATDISSYNEQFF.

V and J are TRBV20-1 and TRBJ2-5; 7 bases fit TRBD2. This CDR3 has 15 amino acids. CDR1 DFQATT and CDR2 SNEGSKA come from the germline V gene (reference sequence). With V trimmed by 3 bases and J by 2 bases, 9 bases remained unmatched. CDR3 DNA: TGCAGTGCTAGTGGGGTGGGCGGGGGTCAAGAGACCCAGTACTTC. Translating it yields CSASGVGGGQETQYF.

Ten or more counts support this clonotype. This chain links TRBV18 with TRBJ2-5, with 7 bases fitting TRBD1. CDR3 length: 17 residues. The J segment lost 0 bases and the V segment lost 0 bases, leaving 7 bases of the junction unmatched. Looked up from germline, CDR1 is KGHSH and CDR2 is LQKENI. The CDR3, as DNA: TGTGCCAGCTCACCACCGATAGGGACAGCCGACCAAGAGACCCAGTACTTC. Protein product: CASSPPIGTADQETQYF.

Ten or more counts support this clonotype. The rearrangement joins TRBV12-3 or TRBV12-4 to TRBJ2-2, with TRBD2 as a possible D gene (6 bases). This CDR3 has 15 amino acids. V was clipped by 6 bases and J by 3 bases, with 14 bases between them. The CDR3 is CASRETGVYTGELFF. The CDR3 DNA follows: TGTGCCAGCAGGGAAACGGGGGTATACACCGGGGAGCTGTTTTTT.

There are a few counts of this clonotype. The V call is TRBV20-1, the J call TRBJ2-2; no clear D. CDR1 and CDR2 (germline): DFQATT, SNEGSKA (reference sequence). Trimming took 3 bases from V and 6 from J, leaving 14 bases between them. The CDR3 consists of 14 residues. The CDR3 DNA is TGCAGTGCTAGGGGCCCCAACCTACCCGGGGAGCTGTTTTTT. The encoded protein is CSARGPNLPGELFF.

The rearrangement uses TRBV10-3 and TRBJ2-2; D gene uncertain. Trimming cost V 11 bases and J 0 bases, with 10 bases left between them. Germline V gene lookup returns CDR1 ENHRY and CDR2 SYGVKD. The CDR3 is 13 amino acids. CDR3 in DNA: TGTGCCGTTGCCCCGGCGAACACCGGGGAGCTGTTTTTT. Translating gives CAVAPANTGELFF.

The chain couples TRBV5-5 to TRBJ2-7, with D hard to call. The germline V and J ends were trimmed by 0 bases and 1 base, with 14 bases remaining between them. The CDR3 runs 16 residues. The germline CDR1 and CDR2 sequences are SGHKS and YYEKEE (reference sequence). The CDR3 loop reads CASSLDGSGLSYEQYF. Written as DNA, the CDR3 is TGTGCCAGCAGCTTGGACGGGTCAGGTCTATCCTACGAGCAGTACTTC.

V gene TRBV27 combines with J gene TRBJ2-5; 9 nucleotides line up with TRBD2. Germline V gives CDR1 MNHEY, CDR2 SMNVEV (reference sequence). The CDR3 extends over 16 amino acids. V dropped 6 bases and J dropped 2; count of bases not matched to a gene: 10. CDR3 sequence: CASSLLGGGGQETQYF. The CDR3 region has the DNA TGTGCCAGCAGCCTACTGGGCGGGGGGGGACAAGAGACCCAGTACTTC.

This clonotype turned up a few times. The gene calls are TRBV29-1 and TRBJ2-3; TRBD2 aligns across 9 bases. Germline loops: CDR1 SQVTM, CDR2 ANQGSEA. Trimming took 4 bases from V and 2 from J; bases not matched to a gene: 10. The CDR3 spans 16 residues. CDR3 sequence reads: CSVGGGGAGITDTQYF. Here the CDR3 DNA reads TGCAGCGTTGGCGGGGGGGGGGCCGGAATCACAGATACGCAGTATTTT.

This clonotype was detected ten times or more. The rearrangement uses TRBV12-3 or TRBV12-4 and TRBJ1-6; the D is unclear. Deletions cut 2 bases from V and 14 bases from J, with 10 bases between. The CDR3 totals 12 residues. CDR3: CASSLSRESLHF. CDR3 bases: TGTGCCAGCAGTTTATCCCGCGAGTCCCTCCACTTT.

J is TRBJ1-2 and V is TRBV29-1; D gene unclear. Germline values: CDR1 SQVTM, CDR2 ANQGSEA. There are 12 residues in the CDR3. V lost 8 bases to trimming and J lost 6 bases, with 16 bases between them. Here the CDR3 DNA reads TGCAGCCTCCTCGACGGGAGGGATGGCTACACCTTC. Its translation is CSLLDGRDGYTF.

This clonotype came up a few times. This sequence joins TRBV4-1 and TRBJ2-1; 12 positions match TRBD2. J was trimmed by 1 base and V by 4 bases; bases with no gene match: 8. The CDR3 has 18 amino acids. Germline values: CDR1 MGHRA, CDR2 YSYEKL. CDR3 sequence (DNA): TGCGCCAGCAGCCCACTAGCGGGGGGCCCAGAATCCTACAATGAGCAGTTCTTC. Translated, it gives CASSPLAGGPESYNEQFF.

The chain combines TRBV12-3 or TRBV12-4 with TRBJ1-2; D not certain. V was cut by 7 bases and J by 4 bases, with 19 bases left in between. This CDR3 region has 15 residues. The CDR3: CASTPGQAPGYGYTF. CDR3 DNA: TGTGCCAGCACCCCGGGCCAAGCCCCTGGCTATGGCTACACCTTC.

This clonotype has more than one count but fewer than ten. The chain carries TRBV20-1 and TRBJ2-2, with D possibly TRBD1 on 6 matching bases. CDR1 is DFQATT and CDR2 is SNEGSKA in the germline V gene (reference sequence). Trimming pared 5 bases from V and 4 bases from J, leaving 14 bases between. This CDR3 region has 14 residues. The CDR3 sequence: CSAADRTATGELFF. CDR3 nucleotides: TGCAGTGCTGCCGACAGGACGGCCACCGGGGAGCTGTTTTTT.

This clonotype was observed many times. CDR3 in amino acids: CSLLSATDTQYF. The DNA for the CDR3 is TGCAGCTTATTGAGCGCCACAGATACGCAGTATTTT. This chain uses TRBV29-1 with TRBJ2-3; D uncertain. This CDR3 is built from 12 residues. From germline, CDR1 is SQVTM and CDR2 ANQGSEA. The V end lost 8 bases, the J end lost 2 bases, and 11 bases lay between the germline ends.

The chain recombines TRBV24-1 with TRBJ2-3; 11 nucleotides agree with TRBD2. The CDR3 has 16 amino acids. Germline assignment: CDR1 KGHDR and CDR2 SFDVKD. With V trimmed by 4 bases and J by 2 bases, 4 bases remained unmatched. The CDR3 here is CATSEPTSGDTDTQYF. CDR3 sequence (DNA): TGTGCCACCAGTGAACCGACTAGCGGGGACACAGATACGCAGTATTTT.

The CDR3 DNA reads as TGCAGCGTTGAAGTTCTCCCAGGGGTTCGGTACGAGCAGTACTTC. This codes for CSVEVLPGVRYEQYF. The chain has TRBV29-1 and TRBJ2-7; TRBD1 is a possible D gene (6 bases). CDR3 length: 15 amino acids. Germline loops: CDR1 SQVTM, CDR2 ANQGSEA. V was clipped by 1 base and J by 4 bases, with 17 bases between them.

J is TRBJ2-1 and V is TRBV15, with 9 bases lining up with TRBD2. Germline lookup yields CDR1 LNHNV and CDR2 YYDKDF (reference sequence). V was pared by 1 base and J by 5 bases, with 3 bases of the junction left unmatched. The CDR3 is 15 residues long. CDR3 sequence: CATSRVAGDNNEQFF. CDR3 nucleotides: TGTGCCACCAGCAGAGTAGCGGGGGACAACAATGAGCAGTTCTTC. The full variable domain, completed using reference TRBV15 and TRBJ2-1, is DAMVIQNPRYQVTQFGKPVTLSCSQTLNHNVMYWYQQKSSQAPKLLFHYYDKDFNNEADTPDNFQSRRPNTSFCFLDIRSPGLGDTAMYLCATSRVAGDNNEQFFGPGTRLTVL.